The 3 T cell receptor beta chains below all came from one sample that was sequenced in a study of shared clonotypes between healthy human individuals. Assay used: immunoSEQ multiplex PCR; TCRdb lists only in-frame clones, some missing. This table has a few million clones, 90% to 95% appearing once. Material: naive CD4+ T cells sorted from blood. Sample subset: CD45RA+ positively selected. All receptors derive from a man aged 18 to 30 in good health.

The genes are TRBV7-2 and TRBJ2-1, with D uncertain. The CDR3 has 16 residues. Germline V lookup: CDR1 SGHTA, CDR2 FQGNSA. Trimming left V 2 bases short and J 0 bases short, with 11 bases between. The CDR3 region is CASSLFRVISYNEQFF. The CDR3 nucleotides read TGTGCCAGCAGCTTATTTCGGGTGATCTCCTACAATGAGCAGTTCTTC.

Comments on this clone: Other DNA sequences in this sample translate to the same CDR3. CDR3 nucleotide sequence: TGTGCCAGCAGTACAGGGGGCACTGAAGCTTTCTTT. Protein product: CASSTGGTEAFF. This chain uses TRBV28 with TRBJ1-1; 8 bases line up with TRBD1. The CDR3 extends over 12 amino acids. CDR1 MDHEN and CDR2 SYDVKM come from the germline V gene. The junction had 0 bases not matched to a gene; V was cut back by 5 bases and J by 4 bases.

The gene calls are TRBV7-2 and TRBJ2-5, with 8 bases lining up with TRBD1. In germline, CDR1 is SGHTA, CDR2 FQGNSA. V gave up 5 bases and J gave up 1 base; unmatched junction bases: 6. The CDR3 spans 15 residues. The CDR3: CASSTGQAVQETQYF. The CDR3 region has the DNA TGTGCCAGCAGCACGGGACAGGCAGTCCAAGAGACCCAGTACTTC.